This section outlines one T cell receptor (beta chain) sequence together with its context. One entry per CDR3 protein, called by TCRdb with MiXCR from the RT-PCR reads. The sample lists about 960,000 distinct CDR3 sequences, roughly 18% occurring once. The source of the sample is a study of patients and donors after allogeneic stem cell transplantation. With V trimmed by 2 bases and J by 6 bases, 7 bases remained unmatched. The germline V gene has CDR1 ENHRY and CDR2 SYGVKD. The CDR3 loop spans 15 amino acids. The sequence came from a human donor who was either an allogeneic HSCT recipient or a stem cell or donor lymphocyte infusion donor (not recorded which). It is not recorded whose cells these are; they may come from a transplant donor. The chain combines TRBV10-3 with TRBJ1-1; 9 bases map to TRBD1. Sequenced material: blood, either unsorted or a sorted T cell fraction (not recorded which). This chain's CDR3 is CAISEPGQGSPEAFF. Written as DNA, the CDR3 is TGTGCCATCAGTGAGCCGGGACAGGGATCCCCTGAAGCTTTCTTT.